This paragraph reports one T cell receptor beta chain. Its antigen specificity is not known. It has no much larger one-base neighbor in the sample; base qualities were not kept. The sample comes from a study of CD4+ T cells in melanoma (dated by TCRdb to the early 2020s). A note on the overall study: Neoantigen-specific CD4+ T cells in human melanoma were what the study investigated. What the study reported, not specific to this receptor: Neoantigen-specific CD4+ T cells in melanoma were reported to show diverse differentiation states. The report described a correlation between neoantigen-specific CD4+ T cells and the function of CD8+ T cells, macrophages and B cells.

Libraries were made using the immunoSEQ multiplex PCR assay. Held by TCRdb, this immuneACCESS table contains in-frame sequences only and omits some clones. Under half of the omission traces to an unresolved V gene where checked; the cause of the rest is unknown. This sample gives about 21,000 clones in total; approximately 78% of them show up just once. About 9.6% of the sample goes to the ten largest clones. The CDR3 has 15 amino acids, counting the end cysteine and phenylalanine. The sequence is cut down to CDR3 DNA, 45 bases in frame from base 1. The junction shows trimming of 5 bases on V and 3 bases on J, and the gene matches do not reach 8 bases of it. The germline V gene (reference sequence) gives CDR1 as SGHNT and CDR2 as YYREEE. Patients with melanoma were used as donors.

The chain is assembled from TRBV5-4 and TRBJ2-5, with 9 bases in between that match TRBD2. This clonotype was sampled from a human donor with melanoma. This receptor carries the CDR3 CASSSYSGGKETQYF. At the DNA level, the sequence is TGTGCCAGCAGTTCGTATAGCGGGGGTAAAGAGACCCAGTACTTC.